This T cell receptor (beta chain) came from a study of cytomegalovirus exposure and HLA in healthy donors. The wider study: The Caucasian-associated ancestry cluster contained 81% of the roughly 390 genotyped donors.

The CDR3 runs to 15 residues. V was cut by 2 bases and J by 2 bases, with 9 bases left in between. Germline assignment: CDR1 MDHEN and CDR2 SYDVKM. PCR amplification relied on 60 Vbeta primers (plus 13 Jbeta primers). Clones were sequenced by immunoSEQ multiplex PCR, and TCRdb holds only the in-frame ones, with some missing. Of about 97,000 clones listed, roughly four fifths are singletons. The sequenced material came from PBMCs. This clonotype originated in a man aged 40-50 years in good health and CMV-seropositive. The rearrangement joins TRBV28 to TRBJ1-4, with D unclear. The CDR3 region has the DNA TGTGCCAGCAGTTTAGGGCCGGATACTAATGAAAAACTGTTTTTT. It translates to CASSLGPDTNEKLFF.